The 3 T cell receptor beta chains given below trace back to one sample, sequenced in a study of shared clonotypes between healthy human individuals. Profiling relied on immunoSEQ multiplex PCR, and the TCRdb table lists in-frame clones only, not all of them. The sample lists under 600,000 clones, roughly 95% occurring once. The specimen was naive CD4+ T cells sorted from blood. The sample's subset: CD45RA+ positively selected. The origin of the receptors is a woman aged 30 to 39 in good health.

This chain links TRBV28 with TRBJ2-1; D is perhaps TRBD1 (6 bases). The V end was cut by 4 bases, the J end by 10 bases, with 11 bases between. The CDR3 spans 12 residues. The germline gives CDR1 MDHEN, CDR2 SYDVKM. The CDR3 DNA follows: TGTGCCAGCAGTTCAGGGGTCGCGGAGCAGTTCTTC. Amino acid sequence: CASSSGVAEQFF.

This clone was seen only once. The chain recombines TRBV28 with TRBJ1-5, with D perhaps matching TRBD1 (5 bases). Trimming removed 5 bases at V and 5 bases at J, with 13 bases between. This CDR3 has 14 residues. The germline V gene has CDR1 MDHEN and CDR2 SYDVKM. Here the CDR3 reads CASSRDSRYQPQHF. CDR3 bases: TGTGCCAGCAGTAGGGACTCCAGATATCAGCCCCAGCATTTT.

This rearrangement joins TRBV19 to TRBJ2-2, with TRBD2 identical over 15 bases. CDR3 length equals 18 residues. Looked up from germline, CDR1 is LNHDA and CDR2 is SQIVND (reference sequence). Germline trimming cut 3 bases from V and 6 bases from J; bases unmatched to any gene: 8. The CDR3 spells CASSIRTSGRASAGELFF. The CDR3 DNA follows: TGTGCCAGTAGTATTCGGACTAGCGGGAGGGCCTCGGCCGGGGAGCTGTTTTTT.